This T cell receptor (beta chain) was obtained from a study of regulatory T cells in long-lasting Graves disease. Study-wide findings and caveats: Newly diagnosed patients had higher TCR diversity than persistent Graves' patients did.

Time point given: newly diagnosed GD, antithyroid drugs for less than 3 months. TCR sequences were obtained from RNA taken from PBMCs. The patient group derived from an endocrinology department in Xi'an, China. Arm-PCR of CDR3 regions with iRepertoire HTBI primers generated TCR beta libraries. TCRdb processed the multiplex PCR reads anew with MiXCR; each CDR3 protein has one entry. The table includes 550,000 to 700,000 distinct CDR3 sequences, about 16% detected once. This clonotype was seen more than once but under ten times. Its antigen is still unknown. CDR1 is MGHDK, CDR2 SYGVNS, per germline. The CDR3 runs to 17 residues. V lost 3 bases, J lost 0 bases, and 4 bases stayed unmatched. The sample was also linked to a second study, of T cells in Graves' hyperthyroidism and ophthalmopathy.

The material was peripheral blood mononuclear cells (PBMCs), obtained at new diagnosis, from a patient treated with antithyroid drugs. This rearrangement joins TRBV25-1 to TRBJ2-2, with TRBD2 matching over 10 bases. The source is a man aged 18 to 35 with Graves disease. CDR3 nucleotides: TGTGCCAGCAGTGAGCCTAGCGGGAGAACGAACACCGGGGAGCTGTTTTTT. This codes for CASSEPSGRTNTGELFF.